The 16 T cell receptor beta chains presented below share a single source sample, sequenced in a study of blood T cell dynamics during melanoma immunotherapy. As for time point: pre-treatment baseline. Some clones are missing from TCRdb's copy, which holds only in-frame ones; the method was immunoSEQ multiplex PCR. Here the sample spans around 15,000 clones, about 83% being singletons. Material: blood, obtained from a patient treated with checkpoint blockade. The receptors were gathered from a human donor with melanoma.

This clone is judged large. CDR3 sequence (DNA): TGTGCCAGCAGCTTTTTCCCCTTGAGCGGCTACACCTTC. Translated: CASSFFPLSGYTF. This rearrangement joins TRBV7-3 to TRBJ1-2; D gene ambiguous. The CDR3 length is 13 residues. V was cut by 3 bases and J by 8 bases, with 13 bases left in between. The germline gives CDR1 SGHTA, CDR2 FQGTGA.

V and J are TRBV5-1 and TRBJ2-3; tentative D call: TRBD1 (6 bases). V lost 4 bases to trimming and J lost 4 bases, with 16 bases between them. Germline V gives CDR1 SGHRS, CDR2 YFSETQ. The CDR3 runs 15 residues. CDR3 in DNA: TGCGCCAGCAGCGCCACAGGGTTTACCGCAGATACGCAGTATTTT. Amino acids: CASSATGFTADTQYF.

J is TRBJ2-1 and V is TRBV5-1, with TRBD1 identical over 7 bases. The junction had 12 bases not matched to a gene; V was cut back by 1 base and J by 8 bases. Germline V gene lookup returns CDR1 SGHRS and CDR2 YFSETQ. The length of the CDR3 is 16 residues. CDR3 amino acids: CASSLFDRALKDEQFF. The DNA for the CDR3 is TGCGCCAGCAGCTTGTTCGACAGGGCGCTTAAGGATGAGCAGTTCTTC.

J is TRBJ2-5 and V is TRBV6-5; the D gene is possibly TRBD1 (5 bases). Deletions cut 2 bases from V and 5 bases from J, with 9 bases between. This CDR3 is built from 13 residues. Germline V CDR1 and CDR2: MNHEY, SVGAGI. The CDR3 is CASSYVGLETQYF. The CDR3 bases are TGTGCCAGCAGTTACGTGGGGCTCGAGACCCAGTACTTC.

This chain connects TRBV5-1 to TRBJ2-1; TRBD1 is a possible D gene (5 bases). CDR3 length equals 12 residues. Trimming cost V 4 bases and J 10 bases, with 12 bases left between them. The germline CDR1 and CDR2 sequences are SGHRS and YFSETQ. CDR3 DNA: TGCGCCAGCAGCCAGGGTGTTGGGGAGCAGTTCTTC. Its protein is CASSQGVGEQFF.

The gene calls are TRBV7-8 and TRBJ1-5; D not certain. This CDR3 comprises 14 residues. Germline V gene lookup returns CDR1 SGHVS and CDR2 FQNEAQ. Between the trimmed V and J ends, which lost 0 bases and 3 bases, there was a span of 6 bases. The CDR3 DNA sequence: TGTGCCAGCAGCTTAGCAGGTTACAATCAGCCCCAGCATTTT. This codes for CASSLAGYNQPQHF. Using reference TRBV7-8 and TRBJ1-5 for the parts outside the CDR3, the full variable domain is GAGVSQSPRYKVAKRGQDVALRCDPISGHVSLFWYQQALGQGPEFLTYFQNEAQLDKSGLPSDRFFAERPEGSVSTLKIQRTQQEDSAVYLCASSLAGYNQPQHFGDGTRLSIL.

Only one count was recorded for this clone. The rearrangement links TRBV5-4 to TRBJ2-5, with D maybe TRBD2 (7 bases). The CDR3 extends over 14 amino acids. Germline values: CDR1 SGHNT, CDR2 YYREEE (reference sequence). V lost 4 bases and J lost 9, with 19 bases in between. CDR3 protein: CASSRVGGGMAQYF. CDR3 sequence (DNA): TGTGCCAGCAGCCGTGTAGGGGGGGGGATGGCCCAGTACTTC.

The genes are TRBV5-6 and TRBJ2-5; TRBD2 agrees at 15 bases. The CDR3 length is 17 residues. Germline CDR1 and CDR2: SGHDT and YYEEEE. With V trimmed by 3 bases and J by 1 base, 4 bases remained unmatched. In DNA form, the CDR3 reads TGTGCCAGCAGCTGGACTAGCGGGGGGGCAGGCCAAGAGACCCAGTACTTC. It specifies CASSWTSGGAGQETQYF.

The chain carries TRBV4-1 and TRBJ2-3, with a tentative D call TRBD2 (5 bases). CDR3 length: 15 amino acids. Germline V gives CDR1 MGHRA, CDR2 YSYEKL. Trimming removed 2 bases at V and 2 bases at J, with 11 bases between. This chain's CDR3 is CASSQIGLITDTQYF. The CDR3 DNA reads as TGCGCCAGCAGCCAAATCGGACTTATCACAGATACGCAGTATTTT.

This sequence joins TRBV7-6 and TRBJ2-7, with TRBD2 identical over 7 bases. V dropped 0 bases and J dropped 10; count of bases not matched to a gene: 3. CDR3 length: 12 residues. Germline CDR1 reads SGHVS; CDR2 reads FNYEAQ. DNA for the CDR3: TGTGCCAGCAGCTTAGCGGGAGGGGACCAGTACTTC. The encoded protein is CASSLAGGDQYF. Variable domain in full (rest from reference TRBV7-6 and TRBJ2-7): GAGVSQSPRYKVTKRGQDVALRCDPISGHVSLYWYRQALGQGPEFLTYFNYEAQQDKSGLPNDRFSAERPEGSISTLTIQRTEQRDSAMYRCASSLAGGDQYFGPGTRLTVT.

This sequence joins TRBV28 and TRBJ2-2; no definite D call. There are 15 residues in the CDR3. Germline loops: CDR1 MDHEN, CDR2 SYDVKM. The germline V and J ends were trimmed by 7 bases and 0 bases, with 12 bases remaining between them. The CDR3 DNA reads TGTGCCAGCAATGCCGGAAGTACGAACACCGGGGAGCTGTTTTTT. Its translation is CASNAGSTNTGELFF.

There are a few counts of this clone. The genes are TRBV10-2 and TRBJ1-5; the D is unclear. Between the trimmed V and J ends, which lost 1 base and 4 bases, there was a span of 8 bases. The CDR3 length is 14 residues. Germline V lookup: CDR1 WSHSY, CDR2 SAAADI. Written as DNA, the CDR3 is TGCGCCAGCAGTGAGTTGGAGGGTAATCAGCCCCAGCATTTT. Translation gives CASSELEGNQPQHF.

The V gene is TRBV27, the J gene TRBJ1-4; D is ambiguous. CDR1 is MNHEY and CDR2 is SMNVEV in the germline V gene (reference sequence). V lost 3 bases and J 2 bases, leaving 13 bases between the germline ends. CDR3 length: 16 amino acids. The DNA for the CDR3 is TGTGCCAGCAGTTTCACTCTGACTGCGACTAATGAAAAACTGTTTTTT. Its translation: CASSFTLTATNEKLFF.

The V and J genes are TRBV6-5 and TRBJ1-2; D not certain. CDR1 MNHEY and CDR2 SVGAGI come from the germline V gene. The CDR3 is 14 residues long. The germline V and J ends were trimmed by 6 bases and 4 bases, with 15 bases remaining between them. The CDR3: CASRPGPWSYGYTF. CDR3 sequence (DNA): TGTGCCAGCAGACCGGGCCCTTGGAGCTATGGCTACACCTTC.

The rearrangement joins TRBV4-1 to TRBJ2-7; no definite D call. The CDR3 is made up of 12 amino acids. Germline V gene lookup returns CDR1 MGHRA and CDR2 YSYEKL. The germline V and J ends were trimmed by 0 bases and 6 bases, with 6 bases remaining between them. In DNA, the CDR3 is TGCGCCAGCAGCCAAGATCGTGTCGAGCAGTACTTC. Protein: CASSQDRVEQYF.

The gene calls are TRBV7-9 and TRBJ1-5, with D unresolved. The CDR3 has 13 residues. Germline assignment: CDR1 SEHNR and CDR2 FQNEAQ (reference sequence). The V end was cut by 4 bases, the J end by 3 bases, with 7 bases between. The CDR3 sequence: CASSSGVNQPQHF. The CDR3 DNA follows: TGTGCCAGCAGCTCCGGGGTCAATCAGCCCCAGCATTTT.